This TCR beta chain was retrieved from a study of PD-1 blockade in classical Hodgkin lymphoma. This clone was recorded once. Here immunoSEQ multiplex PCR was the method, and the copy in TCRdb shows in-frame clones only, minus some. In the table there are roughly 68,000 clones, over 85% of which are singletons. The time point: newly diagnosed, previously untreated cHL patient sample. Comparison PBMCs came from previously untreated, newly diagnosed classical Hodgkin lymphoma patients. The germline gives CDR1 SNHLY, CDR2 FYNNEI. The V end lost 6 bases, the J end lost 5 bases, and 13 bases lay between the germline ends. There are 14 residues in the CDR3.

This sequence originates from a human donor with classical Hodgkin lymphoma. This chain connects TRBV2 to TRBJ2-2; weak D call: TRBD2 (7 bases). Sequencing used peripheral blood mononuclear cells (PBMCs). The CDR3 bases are TGTGCCAGCAGCCGGGGGGCGGGGACCGGGGAGCTGTTTTTT. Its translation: CASSRGAGTGELFF.